These 3 T cell receptor beta chains came from one sample sequenced in a study of shared clonotypes between healthy human individuals (dated by TCRdb to 2018 to 2020). The method was the immunoSEQ multiplex PCR assay. TCRdb holds this immuneACCESS table with in-frame rearrangements only. Some clones are missing; in checked studies, unresolved V genes explain under half, and the rest has no known cause. This sample comprises approximately 2,000,000 clones, around 90% of them detected only once. Of the sample, approximately 0.39% is held by the ten largest clones. Sample: naive CD4+ T cells from PBMCs. The cell subset or site label, read with the paper, signifies: CD45RA+ positively selected. The receptors derive from a man younger than 35 in good health. Some clones in this sample may be carry-over from other donors' samples.

The V call is TRBV11-1, the J call TRBJ2-5; D is perhaps TRBD2 (6 bases). CDR3 length equals 15 residues. Germline-derived CDR1 and CDR2 are SGHAT and FQDESV (reference sequence). Trimming took 1 base from V and 5 from J, leaving 14 bases between them. The CDR3 DNA is TGTGCCAGCAGCTTAGGCTGGGGGGTTTTGGAGACCCAGTACTTC. This sequence encodes CASSLGWGVLETQYF.

The rearrangement links TRBV6-1 to TRBJ1-2, with D uncertain. The V gene's germline CDR1 is MNHNS and CDR2 SASEGT. Between the trimmed V and J ends, which lost 1 base and 8 bases, there was a span of 11 bases. The CDR3 contains 13 residues. The chain's CDR3 is CASSEEWRLGYTF. The CDR3 bases are TGTGCCAGCAGTGAAGAATGGAGGTTGGGCTACACCTTC.

The V and J genes are TRBV5-1 and TRBJ1-1; TRBD1 aligns across 8 bases. The germline V gene encodes CDR1 SGHRS and CDR2 YFSETQ. The CDR3 runs to 14 residues. Trimming at V came to 5 bases and at J to 6 bases, leaving 9 bases not matched to a gene. CDR3 protein: CASRTGTGLAEAFF. The CDR3 nucleotides read TGCGCCAGCAGAACTGGGACAGGTCTCGCTGAAGCTTTCTTT.